A single TCR beta chain is shown here with its context. Its antigen is unidentified. Here immunoSEQ multiplex PCR was the method, and the copy in TCRdb shows in-frame clones only, minus some. Altogether 100,000 to 150,000 clones are present, about 90% being singletons, with the ten largest covering approximately 8%. The sample belongs to a study of T cell responses to AZD1222 COVID-19 vaccine. Study conclusions and caveats: Regions 160-218 and 743-854 held dominance among vaccine-associated CD4 TCRs, which spanned spike. Spike-specific TCR breadth rose after two AZD1222 doses, and depth rose as well. Clonal diversity was possibly underestimated, and white British individuals and females predominated among donors.

The receptor comes from an adult who received the AZD1222 COVID-19 vaccine. The specimen comprised peripheral blood, sampled 28 days after the second AZD1222 dose.

CDR3 nucleotides: TGTGCCAGCAGCCAAGATCGGTGGACTTCGGCTTCACCCCTCCACTTT. Translated: CASSQDRWTSASPLHF. The genes are TRBV4-2 and TRBJ1-6; D is uncertain. The CDR3 totals 16 residues. CDR1 is LGHNA and CDR2 is YNFKEQ in the germline V gene. Deletions cut 0 bases from V and 9 bases from J, with 15 bases between.